This T cell receptor (beta chain) was sequenced in a study of blood T cell repertoires in COVID-19. Participants reported their clinical history, and cohort assignment relied on those reports. Germline V lookup: CDR1 SGHRS, CDR2 YFSETQ. This CDR3 comprises 15 residues. The V gene end was trimmed by 4 bases and the J gene end by 0 bases; junction bases not matched to a gene: 3. The method was immunoSEQ multiplex PCR; TCRdb's version includes in-frame clones alone and lacks a portion of them. The repertoire holds approximately 210,000 clones, 85% to 90% seen once, with roughly 14% in the top ten. The sequence came from a woman between 45 and 60 years old with acute COVID-19. J is TRBJ1-4 and V is TRBV5-1, with 7 bases matching TRBD1. Sequencing input: PBMCs or T cells enriched from blood (not recorded which). The CDR3 region is CASSGTGATNEKLFF. The DNA of the CDR3 is TGCGCCAGCAGCGGTACAGGGGCAACTAATGAAAAACTGTTTTTT.